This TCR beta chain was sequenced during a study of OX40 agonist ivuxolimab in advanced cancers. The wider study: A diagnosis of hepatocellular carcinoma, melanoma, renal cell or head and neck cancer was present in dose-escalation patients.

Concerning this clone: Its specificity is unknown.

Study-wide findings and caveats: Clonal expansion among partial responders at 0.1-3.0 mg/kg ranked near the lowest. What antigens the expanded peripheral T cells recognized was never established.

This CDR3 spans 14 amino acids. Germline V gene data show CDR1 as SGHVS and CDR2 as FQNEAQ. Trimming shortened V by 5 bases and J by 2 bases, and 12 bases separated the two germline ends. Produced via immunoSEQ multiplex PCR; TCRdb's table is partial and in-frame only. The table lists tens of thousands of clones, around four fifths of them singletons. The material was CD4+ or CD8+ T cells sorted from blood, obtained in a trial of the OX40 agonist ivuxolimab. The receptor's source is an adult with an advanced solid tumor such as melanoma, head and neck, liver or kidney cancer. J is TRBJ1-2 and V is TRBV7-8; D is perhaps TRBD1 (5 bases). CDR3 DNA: TGTGCCAGCAGCATCGGGACGGCAAACTATGGCTACACCTTC. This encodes CASSIGTANYGYTF.